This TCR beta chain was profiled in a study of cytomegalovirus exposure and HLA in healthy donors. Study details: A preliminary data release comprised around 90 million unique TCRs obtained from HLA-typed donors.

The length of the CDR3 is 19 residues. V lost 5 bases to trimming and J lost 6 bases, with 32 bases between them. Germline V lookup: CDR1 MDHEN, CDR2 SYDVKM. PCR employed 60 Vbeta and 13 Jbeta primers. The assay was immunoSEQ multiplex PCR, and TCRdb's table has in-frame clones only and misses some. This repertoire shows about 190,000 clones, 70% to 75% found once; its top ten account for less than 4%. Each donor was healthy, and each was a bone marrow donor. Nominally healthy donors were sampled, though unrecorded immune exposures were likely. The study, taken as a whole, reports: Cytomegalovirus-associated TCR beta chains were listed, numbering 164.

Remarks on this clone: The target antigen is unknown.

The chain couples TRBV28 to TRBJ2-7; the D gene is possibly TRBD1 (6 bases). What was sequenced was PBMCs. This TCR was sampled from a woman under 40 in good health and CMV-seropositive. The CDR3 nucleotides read TGTGCCAGCAGTCAGCCCTTAGCCGGGATCACAGCGCTGGGGGCCGAGCAGTACTTC. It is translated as CASSQPLAGITALGAEQYF.